Below are 27 T cell receptor beta chains sequenced from a single sample in a study of T cells in Graves' hyperthyroidism and ophthalmopathy. Amplified TCR beta CDR3 regions came from RNA transcripts. With the HTBI primer set, the TCR CDR3 went through a first round of RT-PCR. TCRdb itself ran the multiplex PCR reads through MiXCR, one entry per CDR3 protein. The data hold approximately 400,000 distinct CDR3 sequences, with about a sixth observed a single time. The sequenced material came from blood. Source of these receptors: a woman aged 18-29 years with Graves' hyperthyroidism.

This clonotype appeared a few times. The chain is built from TRBV20-1 and TRBJ2-7; D is undetermined. Trimming cost V 3 bases and J 2 bases, with 14 bases left between them. The CDR3 extends over 14 amino acids. Germline V gives CDR1 DFQATT, CDR2 SNEGSKA (reference sequence). The CDR3 region has the DNA TGCAGTGCTAGTTCGCGAGGTTCACCCTACGAGCAGTACTTC. Residues: CSASSRGSPYEQYF.

The table lists this clonotype with a few counts. The V and J genes are TRBV5-8 and TRBJ1-2, with a weak D call TRBD1 (6 bases). The V gene's germline CDR1 is SGHTS and CDR2 YDEGEE. V was shortened by 4 bases and J by 7 bases, with 20 bases between the two germline ends. This CDR3 is built from 15 residues. CDR3 in amino acids: CASSPHGRGVFGYTF. DNA for the CDR3: TGTGCCAGCAGCCCCCATGGCAGGGGAGTTTTTGGCTACACCTTC.

This clonotype was seen many times. The rearrangement links TRBV5-1 to TRBJ1-1; 12 nucleotides line up with TRBD1. V lost 6 bases, J lost 0 bases, and 9 bases stayed unmatched. The CDR3 length is 17 residues. Germline values: CDR1 SGHRS, CDR2 YFSETQ. The CDR3, as DNA: TGCGCCAGCAACCGAGGGACAGGGGGCCGGATGAACACTGAAGCTTTCTTT. Translated: CASNRGTGGRMNTEAFF.

This clonotype was picked up many times. This chain joins TRBV12-3 or TRBV12-4 and TRBJ1-2; TRBD1 matches at 11 bases. The CDR3 loop spans 16 amino acids. V lost 3 bases and J lost 5; bases outside the gene matches: 8. CDR3 coding DNA: TGTGCCAGCAGTTTTGGGACAGGGGGTAGGGTATATGGCTACACCTTC. Translated: CASSFGTGGRVYGYTF.

The sample holds many counts of this clonotype. This rearrangement joins TRBV20-1 to TRBJ2-5; D might be TRBD1 (6 bases). CDR3 length: 14 amino acids. Germline V gives CDR1 DFQATT, CDR2 SNEGSKA (reference sequence). Trimming left V 2 bases short and J 2 bases short, with 12 bases between. The CDR3 coding sequence is TGCAGTGCTAGAACAGGGTCGGAACAAGAGACCCAGTACTTC. Its translation is CSARTGSEQETQYF.

This clonotype was observed a few times. The chain employs TRBV5-8 and TRBJ1-2; TRBD1 might be the D (6 bases). Deletions cut 0 bases from V and 8 bases from J, with 11 bases between. CDR3 length equals 13 residues. Germline V CDR1 and CDR2: SGHTS, YDEGEE. CDR3 sequence (DNA): TGTGCCAGCAGCTTGGACAGGGACTTAGGCTACACCTTC. Protein sequence: CASSLDRDLGYTF.

This clonotype has ten or more counts. The chain uses TRBV20-1 and TRBJ1-1, with TRBD1 matching 10 bases. V gave up 6 bases and J gave up 2 bases; unmatched junction bases: 9. Germline CDR1 and CDR2: DFQATT and SNEGSKA (reference sequence). The CDR3 extends over 15 amino acids. The CDR3, as DNA: TGCAGTGCCGCAGTTAGGGACAGGGGAAACACTGAAGCTTTCTTT. This sequence encodes CSAAVRDRGNTEAFF.

The chain combines TRBV12-3 or TRBV12-4 with TRBJ2-7; D is undetermined. The V gene lost 2 bases and the J gene lost 0 bases, with 14 bases spanning the gap. The CDR3 extends over 16 amino acids. DNA for the CDR3: TGTGCCAGCAGTTTAATGCCTATGGACGGCTCCTACGAGCAGTACTTC. It yields the protein CASSLMPMDGSYEQYF.

The chain has TRBV3-1 and TRBJ2-1; D might be TRBD1 (5 bases). The germline V and J ends were trimmed by 0 bases and 10 bases, with 10 bases remaining between them. The CDR3 spans 13 residues. Germline V lookup: CDR1 LGHDT, CDR2 YNNKEL (reference sequence). CDR3 coding DNA: TGTGCCAGCAGCCAAGATCCAGGGTGGGAGCAGTTCTTC. Protein sequence: CASSQDPGWEQFF.

J is TRBJ1-1 and V is TRBV10-3; no firm D call. The CDR3 loop spans 14 amino acids. Germline loops: CDR1 ENHRY, CDR2 SYGVKD. Trimming took off 6 bases at V and 2 bases at J, with 13 bases between the two ends. In nucleotides, the CDR3 is TGTGCCATCAGAAACTCTTTGGGAAACACTGAAGCTTTCTTT. This translates into CAIRNSLGNTEAFF.

This clonotype has ten or more counts. V gene TRBV28 combines with J gene TRBJ2-7; 11 bases match TRBD2. The V gene end was trimmed by 6 bases and the J gene end by 1 base; junction bases not matched to a gene: 5. CDR3 length: 15 residues. Germline assignment: CDR1 MDHEN and CDR2 SYDVKM. CDR3 nucleotide sequence: TGTGCCAGCAGCCCGACTAGCGGGGTATCCTACGAGCAGTACTTC. Translation: CASSPTSGVSYEQYF.

This chain uses TRBV7-6 with TRBJ2-2; maybe TRBD1 (6 bases). The germline V gene encodes CDR1 SGHVS and CDR2 FNYEAQ. This CDR3 spans 15 amino acids. The CDR3 loop reads CVVSRGTLNTGELFF. The CDR3 region has the DNA TGTGTTGTCTCTCGAGGGACACTGAACACCGGGGAGCTGTTTTTT.

This clonotype was counted a few times. This may arise from a read error, as a much more abundant clone is one base away. The chain uses TRBV3-1 and TRBJ2-7, with 13 bases aligning to TRBD2. The CDR3 spans 15 residues. Germline CDR1 LGHDT, CDR2 YNNKEL (reference sequence). The CDR3 protein is CASGQGLAGAREQYF. The CDR3 coding sequence is TGTGCCAGCGGCCAAGGACTAGCGGGAGCCCGCGAGCAGTACTTC.

This clonotype occurred many times. V and J are TRBV29-1 and TRBJ1-2; D gene unclear. The CDR3 has 15 amino acids. CDR1 and CDR2 (germline): SQVTM, ANQGSEA. V was trimmed by 4 bases and J by 7 bases, leaving 22 bases between them. This CDR3 is CSVAGWRGRVRGYTF. In DNA, the CDR3 is TGCAGCGTTGCGGGATGGCGGGGTCGGGTTCGTGGCTACACCTTC.

The chain employs TRBV9 and TRBJ2-2; TRBD2 might be the D (7 bases). Trimming took 0 bases from V and 6 from J, leaving 21 bases between them. Germline V lookup: CDR1 SGDLS, CDR2 YYNGEE. This CDR3 region has 18 residues. The CDR3 nucleotides are TGTGCCAGCAGCGTAGGGCTCCAATCGGCGGGGGCGGCCGGGGAGCTGTTTTTT. It codes for CASSVGLQSAGAAGELFF.

The chain couples TRBV19 to TRBJ2-1, with D tentatively TRBD1 (5 bases). Germline V gives CDR1 LNHDA, CDR2 SQIVND (reference sequence). V lost 6 bases, J lost 0 bases, and 9 bases lay in between. This CDR3 is built from 14 residues. The CDR3 DNA sequence: TGTGCCAGTAGGGGGCAGCCCTCCTACAATGAGCAGTTCTTC. Protein sequence: CASRGQPSYNEQFF. Using reference TRBV19 and TRBJ2-1 for the parts outside the CDR3, the full variable domain is DGGITQSPKYLFRKEGQNVTLSCEQNLNHDAMYWYRQDPGQGLRLIYYSQIVNDFQKGDIAEGYSVSREKKESFPLTVTSAQKNPTAFYLCASRGQPSYNEQFFGPGTRLTVL.

This clonotype was counted ten times or more. The chain recombines TRBV20-1 with TRBJ1-4; 7 bases match TRBD1. With V trimmed by 3 bases and J by 7 bases, 5 bases remained unmatched. The CDR3 spans 13 residues. CDR1 is DFQATT, CDR2 SNEGSKA, per germline (reference sequence). The CDR3: CSASKGALEKLFF. The CDR3 region has the DNA TGCAGTGCTAGCAAGGGGGCACTTGAAAAACTGTTTTTT.

There are many counts of this clonotype. The rearrangement links TRBV12-3 or TRBV12-4 to TRBJ2-2, with no clear D. V lost 5 bases and J lost 7, with 14 bases in between. This CDR3 has 14 amino acids. This chain's CDR3 is CASSPYTGGGELFF. The DNA of the CDR3 is TGTGCCAGCAGTCCATACACCGGCGGCGGGGAGCTGTTTTTT.

This clonotype showed up many times. The chain is built from TRBV18 and TRBJ1-1; TRBD1 agrees at 7 bases. Germline values: CDR1 KGHSH, CDR2 LQKENI. The CDR3 covers 16 residues. The trim removed 6 bases at V and 0 bases at J, leaving 10 bases unmatched. The CDR3 bases are TGTGCCAGCTCCCCTGGAACACAGGGGATGAACACTGAAGCTTTCTTT. Residues: CASSPGTQGMNTEAFF.

This clonotype was counted between two and nine times. The V and J genes are TRBV7-9 and TRBJ2-3, with D tentatively TRBD2 (6 bases). Germline CDR1 and CDR2: SEHNR and FQNEAQ (reference sequence). This CDR3 is built from 17 residues. V was cut by 5 bases and J by 0 bases, with 18 bases left in between. Here the CDR3 reads CASSLTRGAHSTDTQYF. The CDR3 region has the DNA TGTGCCAGCAGCCTCACCCGCGGGGCGCATAGCACAGATACGCAGTATTTT.

This sequence joins TRBV20-1 and TRBJ2-3; D could derive from TRBD1 or TRBD2 (6 bases each). V was shortened by 3 bases and J by 2 bases, with 21 bases between the two germline ends. CDR1 is DFQATT, CDR2 SNEGSKA, per germline (reference sequence). The CDR3 is made up of 17 amino acids. The DNA for the CDR3 is TGCAGTGCTAGTTTTTTTCTTTTCGGGGGCCACACAGATACGCAGTATTTT. Its protein is CSASFFLFGGHTDTQYF.

This chain joins TRBV29-1 and TRBJ2-2; a weak D match, TRBD1 (6 bases). Germline V CDR1 and CDR2: SQVTM, ANQGSEA. With 4 bases removed from V and 6 bases from J, the gap between germline ends came to 15 bases. The CDR3 consists of 14 residues. The CDR3: CSVGSQGKSGELFF. DNA for the CDR3: TGCAGCGTTGGTTCCCAGGGGAAGTCCGGGGAGCTGTTTTTT.

CDR3 in amino acids: CASSGPRGYNEQFF. As DNA, the CDR3 is TGTGCCAGTAGTGGGCCCAGGGGGTACAATGAGCAGTTCTTC. V gene TRBV19 combines with J gene TRBJ2-1, with 7 positions matching TRBD1. The CDR3 contains 14 residues. The V and J ends lost 5 bases and 4 bases, in that order; junction bases with no gene match: 5. The V gene's germline CDR1 is LNHDA and CDR2 SQIVND (reference sequence).

The chain carries TRBV4-3 and TRBJ2-1, with 10 positions matching TRBD2. This CDR3 has 18 residues. Losses at the gene ends were 3 bases for V and 6 bases for J; bases not matched to a gene: 14. Germline CDR1 LGHNA, CDR2 YSLEER. The CDR3 reads CASSHYFRGAGGFNEQFF. CDR3 coding DNA: TGCGCCAGCAGCCACTACTTTCGGGGAGCGGGGGGGTTCAATGAGCAGTTCTTC.

This clonotype was observed at least ten times. This chain links TRBV5-1 with TRBJ1-1; perhaps TRBD1 as D (6 bases). CDR1 and CDR2 from the germline V gene are SGHRS and YFSETQ. The CDR3 totals 15 residues. Trimming left V 4 bases short and J 4 bases short, with 17 bases between. CDR3 sequence: CASSQNPSGATEAFF. CDR3 coding DNA: TGCGCCAGCAGCCAGAACCCCTCAGGGGCCACTGAAGCTTTCTTT. Supplemented by reference TRBV5-1 and TRBJ1-1, the full variable domain reads KAGVTQTPRYLIKTRGQQVTLSCSPISGHRSVSWYQQTPGQGLQFLFEYFSETQRNKGNFPGRFSGRQFSNSRSEMNVSTLELGDSALYLCASSQNPSGATEAFFGQGTRLTVV.

This clonotype has a handful of counts. V gene TRBV5-1 combines with J gene TRBJ2-2, with 9 bases lining up with TRBD1. The CDR3 runs 17 residues. J was trimmed by 0 bases and V by 3 bases; bases with no gene match: 6. Germline V gives CDR1 SGHRS, CDR2 YFSETQ. For the CDR3, the DNA is TGCGCCAGCAGCTCTACAGGGGGCGCGGCGAACACCGGGGAGCTGTTTTTT. Protein sequence: CASSSTGGAANTGELFF.

The J gene is TRBJ2-7, the V gene TRBV5-4; 10 bases map to TRBD2. From germline, CDR1 is SGHNT and CDR2 YYREEE (reference sequence). V dropped 4 bases and J dropped 2; count of bases not matched to a gene: 9. The CDR3 totals 16 residues. As DNA, the CDR3 is TGTGCCAGCAGCCGAGGGAGCGGGAGGGCAGCCTACGAGCAGTACTTC. Translated: CASSRGSGRAAYEQYF.